These T cell receptor beta chains were read from a single sample in a study of blood T cell repertoires in COVID-19. Sequenced by immunoSEQ multiplex PCR; TCRdb stores in-frame clones only, minus some. The table shows 190,000 or so clones, with 89% occurring only once. Sequenced sample: peripheral blood. The receptor set was obtained from a man aged 35-49 years with acute or convalescent COVID-19. Both conserved end residues are part of each CDR3. The D gene is left open where the match is weak. A row's size may be missing; if present it is once, few, many or a size class.

TRBJ2-1 | TRBV9 | . | . | TGTGCCAGCAGCTCCCGACTCAATGAGCAGTTCTTC | CASSSRLNEQFF
TRBJ2-5 | TRBV2 | . | TRBD2 | TGTGCCAGCATCTTAGCGGGGCCGCCCCAAGAGACCCAGTACTTC | CASILAGPPQETQYF
TRBJ2-7 | TRBV5-1 | . | . | TGCGCCAGCAGCGGCGGACAGGGAGGGGAGCAGTACTTC | CASSGGQGGEQYF
TRBJ2-7 | TRBV28 | . | TRBD1 | TGTGCCAGCAGTTTGGACAGGGGCTACGAGCAGTACTTC | CASSLDRGYEQYF
TRBJ2-5 | TRBV7-7 | . | TRBD2 | TGTGCTAGCAGCTTGCTGGCGGGGGACCAAGAGACCCAGTACTTC | CASSLLAGDQETQYF
TRBJ2-5 | TRBV12-5 | . | . | TGTGCTAGTGGTTTGGTAGTGGGATCTCGTGCTAGCACCTCAGAGACCCAGTACTTC | CASGLVVGSRASTSETQYF
TRBJ1-3 | TRBV7-9 | . | TRBD1 | TGTGCCAGCAGCTTAGAACAGGGGTCCGGAAACACCATATATTTT | CASSLEQGSGNTIYF
TRBJ1-5 | TRBV18 | once | . | TGTGCCAGCTCACCAATCGCAGGGGCGAGGGATCAGCCCCAGCATTTT | CASSPIAGARDQPQHF
TRBJ2-7 | TRBV4-3 | once | . | TGCGCCAGCAGCCAAGATAGGGGGGGGGCGACGGACGAGCAGTACTTC | CASSQDRGGATDEQYF
TRBJ1-2 | TRBV5-8 | . | . | TGTGCCAGCAGCTTGGAGGTCAGGGGATCGGGTGGCTACACCTTC | CASSLEVRGSGGYTF
TRBJ1-1 | TRBV2 | few | TRBD1 | TGTGCCAGCAGGGACAGGGTTGCTGAAGCTTTCTTT | CASRDRVAEAFF
TRBJ2-1 | TRBV5-4 | . | . | TGTGCCAGCAGCTTCCCCAGGGGAGAGAATGAGCAGTTCTTC | CASSFPRGENEQFF
TRBJ2-7 | TRBV19 | . | . | TGTGCCAGTAGTATGGGAGGGGGATTCACCGAGCAGTACTTC | CASSMGGGFTEQYF
TRBJ2-7 | TRBV25-1 | . | . | TGTGCCAGCAGTGGCTCAGGACACCCGTACGAGCAGTACTTC | CASSGSGHPYEQYF
TRBJ1-1 | TRBV30 | . | . | TGTGCCTGGAGTGTAGGCGGGATGAACACTGAAGCTTTCTTT | CAWSVGGMNTEAFF
TRBJ2-2 | TRBV15 | . | . | TGTGCCACCAGCAGATGGCCGACAGGGGAGCTGTTTTTT | CATSRWPTGELFF
TRBJ1-4 | TRBV19 | once | . | TGTGCCAGTAGTATCGGACCGGGATCAAATAATGAAAAACTGTTTTTT | CASSIGPGSNNEKLFF
TRBJ1-1 | TRBV4-1 | many | . | TGCGCCAGCAGCCAAGAAGGATGGGAGGGACACCTAAGCTGGGGGAACACTGAAGCTTTCTTT | CASSQEGWEGHLSWGNTEAFF
TRBJ1-1 | TRBV5-8 | . | TRBD1 | TGTGCCAGCGAGGGCCAGGGGGACGCCACTGAAGCTTTCTTT | CASEGQGDATEAFF
TRBJ1-1 | TRBV7-2 | . | . | TGTGCCAGCAGCTTAGCGGCAGGGATCACTGAAGCTTTCTTT | CASSLAAGITEAFF
TRBJ2-7 | TRBV2 | . | TRBD2 | TGTGCCAGCAGTGTTCTAGCGGGCGTCTCCTACGAGCAGTACTTC | CASSVLAGVSYEQYF
TRBJ1-4 | TRBV7-8 | . | . | TGTGCCAGCAGCTTACTTGCAACTAATGAAAAACTGTTTTTT | CASSLLATNEKLFF
TRBJ1-1 | TRBV9 | . | . | TGTGCCAGCAGCGTAGAACCGGGATCGCACACTGAAGCTTTCTTT | CASSVEPGSHTEAFF
TRBJ1-2 | TRBV10-2 | . | . | TGCGCCAGCAGTGGAACTGAGCCCCCTTATGGCTACACCTTC | CASSGTEPPYGYTF
TRBJ1-1 | TRBV7-5 | . | . | TGTGCCAGAAGCTTAGAATCCGGCACGGGATTCGGGGACACTGAAGCTTTCTTT | CARSLESGTGFGDTEAFF
TRBJ2-5 | TRBV2 | . | . | TGTGCCAGCAGGAGCCCCGGACAACAAGAGACCCAGTACTTC | CASRSPGQQETQYF